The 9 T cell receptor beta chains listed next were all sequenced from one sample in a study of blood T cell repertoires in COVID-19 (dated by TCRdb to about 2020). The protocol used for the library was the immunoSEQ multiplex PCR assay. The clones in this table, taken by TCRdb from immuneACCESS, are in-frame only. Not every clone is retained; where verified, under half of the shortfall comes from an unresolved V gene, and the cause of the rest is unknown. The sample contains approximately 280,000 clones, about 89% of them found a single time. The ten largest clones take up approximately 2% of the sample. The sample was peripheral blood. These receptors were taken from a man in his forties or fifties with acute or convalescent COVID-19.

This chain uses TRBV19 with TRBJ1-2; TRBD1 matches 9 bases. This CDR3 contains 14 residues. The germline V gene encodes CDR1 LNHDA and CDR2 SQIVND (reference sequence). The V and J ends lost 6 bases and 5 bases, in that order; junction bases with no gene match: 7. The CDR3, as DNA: TGTGCCAGTAGCAACCGGGACAGGGTGTATGGCTACACCTTC. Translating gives CASSNRDRVYGYTF.

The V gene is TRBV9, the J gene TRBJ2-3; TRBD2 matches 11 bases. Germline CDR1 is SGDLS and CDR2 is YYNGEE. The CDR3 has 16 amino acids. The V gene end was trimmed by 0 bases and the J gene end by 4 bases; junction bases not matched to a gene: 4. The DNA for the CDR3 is TGTGCCAGCAGCGTAGAGGTAGCGGGGGGGCCAGATACGCAGTATTTT. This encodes CASSVEVAGGPDTQYF. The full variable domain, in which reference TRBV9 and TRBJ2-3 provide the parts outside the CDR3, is DSGVTQTPKHLITATGQRVTLRCSPRSGDLSVYWYQQSLDQGLQFLIQYYNGEERAKGNILERFSAQQFPDLHSELNLSSLELGDSALYFCASSVEVAGGPDTQYFGPGTRLTVL.

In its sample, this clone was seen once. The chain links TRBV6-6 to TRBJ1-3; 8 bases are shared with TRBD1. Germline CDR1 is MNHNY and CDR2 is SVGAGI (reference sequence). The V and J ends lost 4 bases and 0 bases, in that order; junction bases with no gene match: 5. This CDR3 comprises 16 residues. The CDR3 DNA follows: TGTGCCAGCAGTTTTGGGACAGGCCGCTCTGGAAACACCATATATTTT. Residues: CASSFGTGRSGNTIYF.

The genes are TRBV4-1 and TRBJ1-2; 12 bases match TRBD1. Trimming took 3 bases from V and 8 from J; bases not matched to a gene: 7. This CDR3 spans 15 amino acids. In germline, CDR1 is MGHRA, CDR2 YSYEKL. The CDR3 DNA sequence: TGCGCCAGCAGCCAGCCGGGACAGGGGGCGCGAGGCTACACCTTC. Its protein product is CASSQPGQGARGYTF.

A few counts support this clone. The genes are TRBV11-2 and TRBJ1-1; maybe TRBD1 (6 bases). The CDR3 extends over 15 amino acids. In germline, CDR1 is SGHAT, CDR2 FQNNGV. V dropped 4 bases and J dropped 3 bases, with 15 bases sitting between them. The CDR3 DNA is TGTGCCAGCAGCTCGCCACAGGGAGTGGACACTGAAGCTTTCTTT. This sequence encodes CASSSPQGVDTEAFF.

CDR3 sequence (DNA): TGTGCCAGCAGCTCTGGGGCGAACACTGAAGCTTTCTTT. This sequence encodes CASSSGANTEAFF. The chain links TRBV7-3 to TRBJ1-1; tentatively, D is TRBD1 (5 bases). V was clipped by 4 bases and J by 1 base, with 7 bases between them. The CDR3 is 13 residues long. Germline assignment: CDR1 SGHTA and CDR2 FQGTGA.

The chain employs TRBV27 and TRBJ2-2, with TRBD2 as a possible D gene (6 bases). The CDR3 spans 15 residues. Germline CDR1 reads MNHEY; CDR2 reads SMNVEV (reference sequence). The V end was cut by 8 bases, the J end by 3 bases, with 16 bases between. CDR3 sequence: CASGRAGIDTGELFF. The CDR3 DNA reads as TGTGCCAGCGGCCGCGCGGGGATAGACACCGGGGAGCTGTTTTTT.

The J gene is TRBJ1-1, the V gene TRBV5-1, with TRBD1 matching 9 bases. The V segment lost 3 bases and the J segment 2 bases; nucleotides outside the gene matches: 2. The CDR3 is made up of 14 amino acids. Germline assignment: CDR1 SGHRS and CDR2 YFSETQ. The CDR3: CASSWDRANTEAFF. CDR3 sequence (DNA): TGCGCCAGCAGCTGGGACAGGGCTAACACTGAAGCTTTCTTT.

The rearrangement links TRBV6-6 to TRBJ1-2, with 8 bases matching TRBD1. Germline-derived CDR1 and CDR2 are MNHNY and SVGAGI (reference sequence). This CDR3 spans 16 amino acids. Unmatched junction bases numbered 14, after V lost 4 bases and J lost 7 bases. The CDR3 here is CASSFPEQRTGSGYTF. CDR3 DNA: TGTGCCAGCAGTTTTCCCGAACAAAGGACAGGGTCTGGCTACACCTTC.